This T cell receptor (beta chain) comes out of a study of CD8+ T cells in alopecia areata. Turning to the study itself: The study gave treated patients oral tofacitinib at 5 to 10 mg twice daily.

The germline V gene has CDR1 LNHNV and CDR2 YYDKDF (reference sequence). CDR3 size: 17 residues. The ends lost 5 bases at V and 2 bases at J; junction bases unmatched: 9. As the sequencing template, cDNA was produced by extracting RNA and reverse transcribing it. The protocol was immunoSEQ multiplex PCR, while the TCRdb copy is restricted to in-frame clones and leaves out a portion. The data hold about 150,000 clones, with roughly 50% observed a single time. V usage is TRBV15 and J usage is TRBJ2-7; TRBD2 matches at 13 bases. The clonotype comes from a human donor with alopecia areata. The specimen sequenced was CD4+ T cells sorted from blood. The CDR3 bases are TGTGCCACCAGCCCAGGACCGGGACTAGCGGGACCCTACGAGCAGTACTTC. It specifies CATSPGPGLAGPYEQYF.